The rows below give T cell receptor beta chains drawn from one sample of a study of T-cell reconstitution after alpha-beta-depleted transplantation in children. Each CDR3 protein gets one entry after TCRdb re-called the PCR reads with MiXCR. The sample contains hundreds of thousands of distinct CDR3 sequences, over 15% of which appear only once. Sequencing was performed on PBMCs from the stem cell graft donor, taken from the stem cell graft. These receptors were collected from a human donor who donated a stem cell graft to a child with acute myeloid leukemia. The CDR3 runs from the conserved cysteine through the conserved F or W. The order of the fields is clone size, J gene, D gene, V gene, CDR3 protein, CDR3 DNA. The D gene is left open where the match is weak. Size is stated for part of the rows, as once, few or many counts, or as a class when the clone is expanded.

abundance: many
j_gene: TRBJ2-3
d_gene: TRBD1
v_gene: TRBV4-3
CDR3aa: CASSPYLGQGIDTQYF
CDR3nt: TGCGCCAGCAGCCCTTATCTTGGACAGGGAATAGATACGCAGTATTTT

abundance: -
j_gene: TRBJ1-5
d_gene: -
v_gene: TRBV20-1
CDR3aa: CSARPPGNQPQHF
CDR3nt: TGCAGTGCTAGGCCGCCGGGCAATCAGCCCCAGCATTTT

abundance: -
j_gene: TRBJ1-5
d_gene: -
v_gene: TRBV30
CDR3aa: CAWSVIRDQPQHF
CDR3nt: TGTGCCTGGAGTGTAATACGTGATCAGCCCCAGCATTTT

abundance: few
j_gene: TRBJ2-3
d_gene: -
v_gene: TRBV29-1
CDR3aa: CSVEEGADTQYF
CDR3nt: TGCAGCGTCGAGGAGGGGGCGGATACGCAGTATTTT

abundance: few
j_gene: TRBJ2-2
d_gene: TRBD2
v_gene: TRBV7-9
CDR3aa: CASSFDGGGAAGELFF
CDR3nt: TGTGCCAGCAGCTTCGATGGCGGGGGGGCCGCCGGGGAGCTGTTTTTT

abundance: -
j_gene: TRBJ1-2
d_gene: -
v_gene: TRBV7-9
CDR3aa: CASSFIEGYTF
CDR3nt: TGTGCCAGCAGCTTTATCGAGGGCTACACCTTC

abundance: few
j_gene: TRBJ1-1
d_gene: -
v_gene: TRBV7-9
CDR3aa: CASSLAGSEGVSGAFF
CDR3nt: TGTGCCAGCAGCTTAGCTGGCTCAGAGGGGGTAAGTGGAGCTTTCTTT

abundance: many
j_gene: TRBJ1-5
d_gene: -
v_gene: TRBV20-1
CDR3aa: CSARESLAGPTNQPQHF
CDR3nt: TGCAGTGCTAGAGAATCTCTGGCAGGACCCACCAATCAGCCCCAGCATTTT

abundance: few
j_gene: TRBJ2-3
d_gene: TRBD1
v_gene: TRBV4-2
CDR3aa: CASSQRTDRGDTQYF
CDR3nt: TGTGCCAGCAGCCAACGGACGGACAGGGGAGATACGCAGTATTTT

abundance: -
j_gene: TRBJ2-7
d_gene: TRBD1
v_gene: TRBV7-8
CDR3aa: CASSFPGTGSNEQYF
CDR3nt: TGTGCCAGCAGCTTCCCCGGGACAGGGAGCAACGAGCAGTACTTC

abundance: -
j_gene: TRBJ2-2
d_gene: -
v_gene: TRBV10-3
CDR3aa: CAISPDFANTGELFF
CDR3nt: TGTGCCATCAGTCCGGACTTCGCGAACACCGGGGAGCTGTTTTTT

abundance: many
j_gene: TRBJ1-1
d_gene: -
v_gene: TRBV20-1
CDR3aa: CSARDAGTPNTEAFF
CDR3nt: TGCAGTGCTAGAGATGCGGGAACCCCGAACACTGAAGCCTTCTTT

abundance: -
j_gene: TRBJ1-4
d_gene: -
v_gene: TRBV15
CDR3aa: CATSRGGRQTNEKLFF
CDR3nt: TGTGCCACCAGCAGAGGGGGGCGTCAGACTAATGAAAAACTGTTTTTT

abundance: few
j_gene: TRBJ2-2
d_gene: -
v_gene: TRBV7-2
CDR3aa: CASSLVQGIPGELFF
CDR3nt: TGTGCCAGCAGCTTAGTTCAAGGGATACCCGGGGAGCTGTTTTTT

abundance: few
j_gene: TRBJ2-1
d_gene: TRBD2
v_gene: TRBV20-1
CDR3aa: CSARLPKTRAGEGSYNEQFF
CDR3nt: TGCAGTGCTAGACTTCCAAAGACGAGAGCGGGGGAGGGCTCCTACAATGAGCAGTTCTTC

abundance: few
j_gene: TRBJ1-1
d_gene: TRBD1
v_gene: TRBV25-1
CDR3aa: CASSPYRGRTEAFF
CDR3nt: TGTGCCAGCAGTCCATACAGGGGGAGGACTGAAGCTTTCTTT

abundance: few
j_gene: TRBJ2-1
d_gene: -
v_gene: TRBV7-9
CDR3aa: CASSLHGAVYNEQFF
CDR3nt: TGTGCCAGCAGCTTACACGGGGCGGTCTACAATGAGCAGTTCTTC

abundance: many
j_gene: TRBJ2-2
d_gene: -
v_gene: TRBV6-4
CDR3aa: CASSARLGELFF
CDR3nt: TGTGCCAGCAGCGCCAGACTCGGGGAGCTGTTTTTT

abundance: many
j_gene: TRBJ2-7
d_gene: -
v_gene: TRBV11-2
CDR3aa: CASSSQLSGFKASYEQYF
CDR3nt: TGTGCCAGCAGCTCTCAACTTTCGGGATTCAAGGCGTCCTACGAGCAGTACTTC

abundance: many
j_gene: TRBJ1-5
d_gene: -
v_gene: TRBV29-1
CDR3aa: CSAGGNSNQPQHF
CDR3nt: TGCAGCGCTGGAGGGAATAGCAATCAGCCCCAGCATTTT